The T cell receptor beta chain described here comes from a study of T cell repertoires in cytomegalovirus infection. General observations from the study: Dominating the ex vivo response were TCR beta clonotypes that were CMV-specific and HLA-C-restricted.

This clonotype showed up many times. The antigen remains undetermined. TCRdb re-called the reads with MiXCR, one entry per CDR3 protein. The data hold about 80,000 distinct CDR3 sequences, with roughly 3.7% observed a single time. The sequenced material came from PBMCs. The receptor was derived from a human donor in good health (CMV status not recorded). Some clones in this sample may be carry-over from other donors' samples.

The CDR3 region has the DNA TGCGCCAGCAGCCAAGCCGGGACTAGCGACGATGAGCAGTTCTTC. Residues: CASSQAGTSDDEQFF. The chain uses TRBV4-3 and TRBJ2-1; TRBD2 matches at 10 bases. This CDR3 spans 15 amino acids. The germline gives CDR1 LGHNA, CDR2 YSLEER. V shed 1 base, J shed 8 bases, and the junction held 5 bases outside the gene matches.